This T cell receptor (beta chain) was obtained from a study of shared clonotypes between healthy human individuals. For the study at large: Donors had three CD4 naive, three CD4 memory, two CD8 naive and one CD8 memory plate apiece.

As for this clone: Its antigen is currently unknown.

Donors were healthy HIV-negative adults without recently reported acute infections or vaccinations. The CD4+ fraction was divided into a CD45RA+ naive subset and a CD45RA-negative memory subset. Assay used: immunoSEQ multiplex PCR; TCRdb lists only in-frame clones, some missing. The profile shows about 980,000 clones, about three quarters of them singletons. Study observations and caveats: In general, naive subsets displayed greater estimated richness than memory subsets did.

Specimen: memory CD4+ T cells sorted from blood. This sample's subset: CD45RA-negative fraction. The receptor was isolated from a man aged 18-30 years in good health.

The CDR3 is CASSLGGGFEKLFF. The CDR3 bases are TGTGCCAGCAGCTTAGGGGGGGGTTTCGAAAAACTGTTTTTT. The chain carries TRBV11-2 and TRBJ1-4; tentative D call: TRBD1 (5 bases). Looked up from germline, CDR1 is SGHAT and CDR2 is FQNNGV. Trimming shortened V by 1 base and J by 8 bases, and 11 bases separated the two germline ends. The CDR3 sequence is 14 residues long.